The 18 T cell receptor beta chains in this list originate from one sample, sequenced in a study of T-cell reconstitution after alpha-beta-depleted transplantation in children. Construction of the TCRbeta library involved unique molecular identifiers. TCRdb called the PCR reads again in MiXCR, with one record for every CDR3 protein. Of about 610,000 distinct CDR3 sequences detected, roughly a tenth appear once; the ten largest clones hold less than 5%. Sequenced material: PBMCs from the stem cell graft donor, taken from the stem cell graft. The origin of the receptors is a human donor who donated a stem cell graft to a child with acute myeloid leukemia.

In this sample, this clonotype turned up many times. The gene calls are TRBV20-1 and TRBJ2-1; D not certain. V dropped 0 bases and J dropped 0 bases, with 15 bases sitting between them. Germline V lookup: CDR1 DFQATT, CDR2 SNEGSKA (reference sequence). This CDR3 contains 17 residues. The CDR3 reads CSARDWNPRSSYNEQFF. The CDR3 DNA sequence: TGCAGTGCTAGAGATTGGAATCCACGTTCCTCCTACAATGAGCAGTTCTTC.

At least ten counts were recorded for this clonotype. The V and J genes are TRBV27 and TRBJ2-2; 7 bases are a match to TRBD2. CDR1 and CDR2 from the germline V gene are MNHEY and SMNVEV (reference sequence). With 6 bases clipped from V and 4 bases from J, the junction kept 8 bases outside the gene matches. This CDR3 spans 15 amino acids. CDR3 DNA: TGTGCCAGCAGCTACGGGACTACCCCCACCGGGGAGCTGTTTTTT. It translates to CASSYGTTPTGELFF.

The sample holds a few counts of this clonotype. The chain uses TRBV27 and TRBJ2-1, with 12 bases lining up with TRBD2. The V segment lost 6 bases and the J segment 7 bases; nucleotides outside the gene matches: 10. The V gene's germline CDR1 is MNHEY and CDR2 SMNVEV (reference sequence). The CDR3 sequence is 16 residues long. The CDR3 protein is CASSQTSGRFVNEQFF. CDR3 nucleotide sequence: TGTGCCAGCAGCCAGACTAGCGGGAGATTCGTGAATGAGCAGTTCTTC.

With respect to this clonotype: This may come from a read error, since a much larger clone is one base off. The J gene is TRBJ1-4, the V gene TRBV2, with D tentatively TRBD1 (6 bases). The germline CDR1 and CDR2 sequences are SNHLY and FYNNEI. V was trimmed by 8 bases and J by 10 bases, leaving 20 bases between them. The CDR3 loop spans 14 amino acids. This CDR3 reads CASCSFIQGGKLFF. The DNA for the CDR3 is TGTGCCAGCTGTTCATTTATACAGGGCGGAAAACTGTTTTTT.

V and J are TRBV15 and TRBJ2-5, with 9 bases identical to TRBD1. V lost 5 bases, J lost 3 bases, and 4 bases stayed unmatched. CDR3 size: 14 residues. Germline lookup yields CDR1 LNHNV and CDR2 YYDKDF (reference sequence). The CDR3 sequence: CATSGRTGEETQYF. The CDR3 DNA reads TGTGCCACCAGCGGCCGGACAGGGGAAGAGACCCAGTACTTC.

This clonotype was counted only a few times. The chain employs TRBV5-1 and TRBJ1-1; no definite D call. There are 15 residues in the CDR3. The V gene's germline CDR1 is SGHRS and CDR2 YFSETQ. Trimming took off 4 bases at V and 4 bases at J, with 17 bases between the two ends. CDR3 coding DNA: TGCGCCAGCAGCGAGTCGGGGAGGCTAAGCACTGAAGCTTTCTTT. As protein: CASSESGRLSTEAFF. Drawing the rest from reference TRBV5-1 and TRBJ1-1, the complete variable domain is KAGVTQTPRYLIKTRGQQVTLSCSPISGHRSVSWYQQTPGQGLQFLFEYFSETQRNKGNFPGRFSGRQFSNSRSEMNVSTLELGDSALYLCASSESGRLSTEAFFGQGTRLTVV.

The genes are TRBV9 and TRBJ2-1, with a weak D call TRBD2 (5 bases). Germline-derived CDR1 and CDR2 are SGDLS and YYNGEE. Trimming removed 4 bases at V and 7 bases at J, with 12 bases between. CDR3 length: 13 amino acids. Written as DNA, the CDR3 is TGTGCCAGCAGCTCGGACTTTTGGAATGAGCAGTTCTTC. As protein: CASSSDFWNEQFF.

This clonotype was counted a few times. V usage is TRBV5-1 and J usage is TRBJ2-7; 7 bases align to TRBD2. The CDR3 covers 15 residues. Germline loops: CDR1 SGHRS, CDR2 YFSETQ. V shed 3 bases and J 3 bases; nucleotides not matched to a gene: 9. DNA for the CDR3: TGCGCCAGCAGCTGGGTTGGGGGGGGATTCTACGAGCAGTACTTC. Translation gives CASSWVGGGFYEQYF.

The chain links TRBV29-1 to TRBJ2-7; possibly TRBD1 for D (5 bases). Per the germline V gene, CDR1 is SQVTM and CDR2 is ANQGSEA. The CDR3 is made up of 13 amino acids. The V end lost 6 bases, the J end lost 6 bases, and 18 bases lay between the germline ends. The CDR3 nucleotides are TGCAGCGTGATGACAGACCCTCCGATCGAGCAGTACTTC. As protein: CSVMTDPPIEQYF.

This clonotype has just a few counts. The chain uses TRBV7-2 and TRBJ2-2; 8 positions match TRBD2. The CDR3 covers 15 residues. The V segment lost 5 bases and the J segment 2 bases; nucleotides outside the gene matches: 4. Germline CDR1 and CDR2: SGHTA and FQGNSA. The CDR3 spells CASSPGGLNTGELFF. The CDR3 DNA sequence: TGTGCCAGCAGCCCGGGAGGGCTAAACACCGGGGAGCTGTTTTTT.

The chain is built from TRBV28 and TRBJ2-7; D ambiguous. Germline CDR1 and CDR2: MDHEN and SYDVKM. Trimming left V 2 bases short and J 2 bases short, with 13 bases between. The CDR3 is 15 amino acids. The CDR3 sequence is CASSLPADRPYEQYF. The DNA of the CDR3 is TGTGCCAGCAGTTTACCCGCAGACCGCCCCTACGAGCAGTACTTC. The full variable domain, with the rest looked up from reference TRBV28 and TRBJ2-7, is DVKVTQSSRYLVKRTGEKVFLECVQDMDHENMFWYRQDPGLGLRLIYFSYDVKMKEKGDIPEGYSVSREKKERFSLILESASTNQTSMYLCASSLPADRPYEQYFGPGTRLTVT.

This clonotype was detected only a few times. This rearrangement joins TRBV7-8 to TRBJ2-7; TRBD1 matches at 10 bases. This CDR3 comprises 14 residues. CDR1 is SGHVS and CDR2 is FQNEAQ in the germline V gene. Trimming at V came to 5 bases and at J to 5 bases, leaving 6 bases not matched to a gene. The CDR3 DNA follows: TGTGCCAGCAGCATGACAGGGGGCTATCACGAGCAGTACTTC. Its translation: CASSMTGGYHEQYF.

The rearrangement links TRBV24-1 to TRBJ1-2; D may be TRBD1 (5 bases). Trimming left V 5 bases short and J 5 bases short, with 8 bases between. Per the germline V gene, CDR1 is KGHDR and CDR2 is SFDVKD. The CDR3 loop spans 12 amino acids. The chain's CDR3 is CATSGQTYGYTF. Here the CDR3 DNA reads TGTGCCACCAGTGGACAGACTTATGGCTACACCTTC.

At least ten counts were recorded for this clonotype. The chain recombines TRBV6-2 or TRBV6-3 with TRBJ2-2; the match to TRBD1 covers 7 bases. Germline lookup yields CDR1 MNHEY and CDR2 SVGEGT. The CDR3 has 15 residues. Unmatched junction bases numbered 8, after V lost 2 bases and J lost 8 bases. The CDR3 DNA sequence: TGTGCCAGCAGTTACGTGGGACAGCCCTTGGGGGAGCTGTTTTTT. Translated, it gives CASSYVGQPLGELFF.

This clonotype turned up a few times. The chain has TRBV7-9 and TRBJ2-3; D not resolved. V lost 1 base to trimming and J lost 5 bases, with 13 bases between them. The CDR3 loop spans 15 amino acids. Per germline, CDR1 SEHNR and CDR2 FQNEAQ (reference sequence). The DNA for the CDR3 is TGTGCCAGCAGCTTAGTCCCGACGCGCGGAGATACGCAGTATTTT. Translating it yields CASSLVPTRGDTQYF.

This clonotype was observed a handful of times. V and J are TRBV20-1 and TRBJ2-3, with 12 bases that match TRBD2. The CDR3 consists of 17 residues. Trimming took 3 bases from V and 7 from J; bases not matched to a gene: 14. Looked up from germline, CDR1 is DFQATT and CDR2 is SNEGSKA (reference sequence). The CDR3 reads CSASTPVALAGGYTQYF. The CDR3 bases are TGCAGTGCTAGCACCCCGGTGGCACTAGCGGGAGGATATACGCAGTATTTT.

This sequence joins TRBV20-1 and TRBJ1-2; 7 nucleotides line up with TRBD1. Germline lookup yields CDR1 DFQATT and CDR2 SNEGSKA (reference sequence). This CDR3 region has 13 residues. With 1 base clipped from V and 2 bases from J, the junction kept 1 base outside the gene matches. For the CDR3, the DNA is TGCAGTGCTAGAGTACAGGGGAACTATGGCTACACCTTC. It yields the protein CSARVQGNYGYTF.

The chain joins TRBV20-1 to TRBJ2-3; 15 bases line up with TRBD2. Germline V lookup: CDR1 DFQATT, CDR2 SNEGSKA (reference sequence). The CDR3 consists of 15 residues. J lost 5 bases, V lost 6 bases, and 6 bases had no gene match. The CDR3 DNA sequence: TGCAGTGCAGACCCGGGACTAGCGGGAGGAGATACGCAGTATTTT. Amino acids: CSADPGLAGGDTQYF.